This TCR beta chain was captured in a study of cytomegalovirus exposure and HLA in healthy donors. Study findings and constraints: Subsequent analysis showed first-cohort TCR clusters tending to co-occur in some 110 validation repertoires. Most sequenced TCRs were rare (though some public TCRs occurred in many donors).

It was the approximately 110-subject validation cohort, separate from the roughly 700-subject first cohort, to which the donors belonged. Comment on this clone: Its target is unknown.

The CDR3 sequence is 16 residues long. V was pared by 0 bases and J by 4 bases, with 14 bases between. The germline gives CDR1 SGHNT, CDR2 YYREEE (reference sequence). The table came from immunoSEQ multiplex PCR; TCRdb's copy has only in-frame clones and leaves some out. The sample has some 130,000 clones, roughly 79% seen once. This sequence originates from a man aged 25 to 40 in good health and CMV-seropositive. Sequenced input: PBMCs. The rearrangement joins TRBV5-4 to TRBJ2-1, with D perhaps TRBD2 (6 bases). CDR3 bases: TGTGCCAGCAGCTTGGGTGGGGGAGGCACTTACAATGAGCAGTTCTTC. Translated: CASSLGGGGTYNEQFF.